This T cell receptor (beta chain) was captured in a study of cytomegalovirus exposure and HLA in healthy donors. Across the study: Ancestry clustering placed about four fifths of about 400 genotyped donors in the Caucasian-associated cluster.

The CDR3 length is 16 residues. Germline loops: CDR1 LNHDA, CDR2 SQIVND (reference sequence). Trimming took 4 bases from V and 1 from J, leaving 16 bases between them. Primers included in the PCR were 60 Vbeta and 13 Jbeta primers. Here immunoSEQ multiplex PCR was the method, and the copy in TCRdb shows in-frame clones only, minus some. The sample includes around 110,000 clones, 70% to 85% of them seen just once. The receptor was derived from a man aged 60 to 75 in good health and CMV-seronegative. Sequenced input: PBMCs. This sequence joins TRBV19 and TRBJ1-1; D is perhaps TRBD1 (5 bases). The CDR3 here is CASSSAPGLGNTEAFF. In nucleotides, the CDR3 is TGTGCCAGTAGTAGTGCCCCAGGGTTGGGGAACACTGAAGCTTTCTTT. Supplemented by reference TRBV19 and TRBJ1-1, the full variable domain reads DGGITQSPKYLFRKEGQNVTLSCEQNLNHDAMYWYRQDPGQGLRLIYYSQIVNDFQKGDIAEGYSVSREKKESFPLTVTSAQKNPTAFYLCASSSAPGLGNTEAFFGQGTRLTVV.